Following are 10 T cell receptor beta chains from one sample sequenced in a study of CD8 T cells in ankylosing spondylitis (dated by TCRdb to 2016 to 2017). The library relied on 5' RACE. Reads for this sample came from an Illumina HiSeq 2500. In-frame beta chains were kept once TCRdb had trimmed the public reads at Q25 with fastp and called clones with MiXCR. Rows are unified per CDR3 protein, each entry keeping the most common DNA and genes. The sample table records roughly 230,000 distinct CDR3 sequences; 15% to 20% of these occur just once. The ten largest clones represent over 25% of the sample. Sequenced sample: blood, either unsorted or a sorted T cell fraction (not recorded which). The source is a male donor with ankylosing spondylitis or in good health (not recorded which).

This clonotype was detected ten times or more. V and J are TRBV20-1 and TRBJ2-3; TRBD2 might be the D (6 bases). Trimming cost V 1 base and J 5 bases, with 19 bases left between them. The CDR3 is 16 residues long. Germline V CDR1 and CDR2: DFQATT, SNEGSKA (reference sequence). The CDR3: CSARGSPTGVVDTQYF. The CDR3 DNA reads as TGCAGTGCTAGAGGGTCCCCCACGGGGGTAGTAGATACGCAGTATTTT.

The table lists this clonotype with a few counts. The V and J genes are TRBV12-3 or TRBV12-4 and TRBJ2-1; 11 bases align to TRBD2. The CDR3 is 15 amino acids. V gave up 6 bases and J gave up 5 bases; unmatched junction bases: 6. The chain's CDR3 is CASRIAGGRDNEQFF. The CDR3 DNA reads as TGTGCCAGCAGAATAGCGGGAGGGCGGGACAATGAGCAGTTCTTC.

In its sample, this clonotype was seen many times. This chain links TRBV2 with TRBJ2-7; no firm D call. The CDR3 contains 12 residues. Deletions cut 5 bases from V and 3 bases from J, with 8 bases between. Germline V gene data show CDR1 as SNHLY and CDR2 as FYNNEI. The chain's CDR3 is CASSPEDYEQYF. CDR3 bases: TGTGCCAGCAGTCCAGAGGACTACGAGCAGTACTTC.

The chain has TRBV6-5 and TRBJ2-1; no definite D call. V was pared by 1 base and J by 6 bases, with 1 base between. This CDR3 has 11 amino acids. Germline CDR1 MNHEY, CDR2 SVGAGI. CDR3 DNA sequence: TGTGCCAGCAGTTACTTCAATGAGCAGTTCTTC. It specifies CASSYFNEQFF.

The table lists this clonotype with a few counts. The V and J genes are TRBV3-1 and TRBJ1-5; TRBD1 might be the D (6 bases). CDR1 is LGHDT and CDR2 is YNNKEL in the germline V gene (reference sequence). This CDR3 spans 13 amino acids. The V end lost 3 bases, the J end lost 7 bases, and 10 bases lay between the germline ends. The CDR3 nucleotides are TGTGCCAGCAGCCAGGACAGCGGGCAGCCCCAGCATTTT. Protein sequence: CASSQDSGQPQHF.

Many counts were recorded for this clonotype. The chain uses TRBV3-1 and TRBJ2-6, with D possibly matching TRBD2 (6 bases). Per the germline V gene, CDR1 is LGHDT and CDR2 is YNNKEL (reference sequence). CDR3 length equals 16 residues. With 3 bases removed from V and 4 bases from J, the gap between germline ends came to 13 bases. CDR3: CASSHGGRRGANVLTF. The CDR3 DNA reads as TGTGCCAGCAGCCACGGAGGGCGTAGAGGGGCCAACGTCCTGACTTTC.

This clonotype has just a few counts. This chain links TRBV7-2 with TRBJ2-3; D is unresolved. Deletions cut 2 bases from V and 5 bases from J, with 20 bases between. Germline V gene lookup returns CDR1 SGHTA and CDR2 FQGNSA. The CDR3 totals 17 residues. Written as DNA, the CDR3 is TGTGCCAGCAGCTTATATGCGGCGGTCCTCTTGGTAGATACGCAGTATTTT. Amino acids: CASSLYAAVLLVDTQYF. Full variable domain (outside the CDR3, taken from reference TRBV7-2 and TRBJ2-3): GAGVSQSPSNKVTEKGKDVELRCDPISGHTALYWYRQSLGQGLEFLIYFQGNSAPDKSGLPSDRFSAERTGGSVSTLTIQRTQQEDSAVYLCASSLYAAVLLVDTQYFGPGTRLTVL.

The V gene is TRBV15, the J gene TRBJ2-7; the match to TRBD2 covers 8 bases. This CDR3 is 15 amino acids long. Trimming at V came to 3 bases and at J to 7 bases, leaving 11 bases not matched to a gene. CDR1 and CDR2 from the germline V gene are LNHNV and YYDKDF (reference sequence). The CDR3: CATSRGLGLSLEQYF. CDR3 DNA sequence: TGTGCCACCAGCAGGGGACTAGGGCTATCTTTGGAGCAGTACTTC.

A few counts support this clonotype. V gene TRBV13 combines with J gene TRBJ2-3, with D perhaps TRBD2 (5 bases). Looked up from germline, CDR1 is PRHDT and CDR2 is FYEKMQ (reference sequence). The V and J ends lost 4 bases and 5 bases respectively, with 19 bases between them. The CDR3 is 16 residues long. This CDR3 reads CASSSLSGQEEDTQYF. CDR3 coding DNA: TGTGCCAGCAGCTCATTATCTGGGCAGGAGGAAGATACGCAGTATTTT. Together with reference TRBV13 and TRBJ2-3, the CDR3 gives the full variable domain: AAGVIQSPRHLIKEKRETATLKCYPIPRHDTVYWYQQGPGQDPQFLISFYEKMQSDKGSIPDRFSAQQFSDYHSELNMSSLELGDSALYFCASSSLSGQEEDTQYFGPGTRLTVL.

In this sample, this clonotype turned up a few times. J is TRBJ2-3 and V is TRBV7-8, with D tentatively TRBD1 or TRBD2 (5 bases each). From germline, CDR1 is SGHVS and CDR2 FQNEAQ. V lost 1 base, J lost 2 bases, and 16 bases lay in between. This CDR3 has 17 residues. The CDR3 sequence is CASSLEGSVIYTDTQYF. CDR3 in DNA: TGTGCCAGCAGCTTAGAGGGGAGCGTTATTTACACAGATACGCAGTATTTT.